These 5 T cell receptor beta chains were all obtained from the same sample, sequenced in a study of T cells after posttransplantation cyclophosphamide. Cells defined as naive were viable CD3+CD4+ or CD3+CD8+ and CCR7+CD45RA+CD45RO-CD95-CD27+CD28+. TCRdb's copy holds only in-frame clones and misses some; the assay was immunoSEQ multiplex PCR. The repertoire has roughly 20,000 clones, less than 99% of them found once; the top ten carry 0.16%. Sequencing used naive CD4+ T cells sorted from PBMCs. The receptors were gathered from a man in his forties in good health, CMV-negative, and a related stem cell transplant donor.

The chain carries TRBV11-2 and TRBJ1-3; 7 bases agree with TRBD1. Trimming at V came to 0 bases and at J to 4 bases, leaving 6 bases not matched to a gene. CDR1 and CDR2 (germline): SGHAT, FQNNGV. The CDR3 has 16 amino acids. The CDR3 DNA is TGTGCCAGCAGCTTAGAACCCCTACAGGGGGGAAACACCATATATTTT. Protein product: CASSLEPLQGGNTIYF.

The rearrangement joins TRBV6-5 to TRBJ2-7; perhaps TRBD2 as D (7 bases). Trimming cost V 10 bases and J 9 bases, with 22 bases left between them. Germline lookup yields CDR1 MNHEY and CDR2 SVGAGI. The CDR3 is made up of 13 amino acids. DNA of the CDR3: TGTGCCACTCGACGGACTAAGGGGGAGGGGCAGTACTTC. Encoded protein: CATRRTKGEGQYF.

The V call is TRBV5-5, the J call TRBJ1-4; D perhaps matches TRBD1 (6 bases). Deletions cut 4 bases from V and 2 bases from J, with 12 bases between. The CDR3 is made up of 15 amino acids. Germline V lookup: CDR1 SGHKS, CDR2 YYEKEE (reference sequence). CDR3 amino acids: CASSPQGGTNEKLFF. CDR3 sequence (DNA): TGTGCCAGCAGCCCTCAAGGGGGTACTAATGAAAAACTGTTTTTT.

The chain recombines TRBV5-1 with TRBJ2-2, with a tentative D call TRBD1 (5 bases). The CDR3 spans 13 residues. V lost 4 bases and J lost 3, with 7 bases in between. CDR1 SGHRS and CDR2 YFSETQ come from the germline V gene. CDR3 sequence (DNA): TGCGCCAGCAGCAGGGGTGACACCGGGGAGCTGTTTTTT. Translating gives CASSRGDTGELFF.

V and J are TRBV28 and TRBJ2-2, with 12 bases identical to TRBD2. Trimming removed 6 bases from V and 5 bases from J; junction bases left unmatched: 4. The CDR3 extends over 15 amino acids. The germline V gene encodes CDR1 MDHEN and CDR2 SYDVKM. CDR3 sequence (DNA): TGTGCCAGCAGGACTAGCGGGAGTCTAACCGGGGAGCTGTTTTTT. Residues: CASRTSGSLTGELFF.